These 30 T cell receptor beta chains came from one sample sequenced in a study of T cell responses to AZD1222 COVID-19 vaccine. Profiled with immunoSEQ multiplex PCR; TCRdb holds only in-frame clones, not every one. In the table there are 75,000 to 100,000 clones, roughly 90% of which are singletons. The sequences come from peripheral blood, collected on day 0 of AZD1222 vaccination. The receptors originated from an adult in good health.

The CDR3 loop is CASSYEANTEAFF. As DNA, the CDR3 is TGTGCCAGCAGTTATGAGGCGAACACTGAAGCTTTCTTT. The chain joins TRBV6-4 to TRBJ1-1; D call uncertain. Germline V gives CDR1 MRHNA, CDR2 SNTAGT. Trimming shortened V by 5 bases and J by 1 base, and 8 bases separated the two germline ends. There are 13 residues in the CDR3.

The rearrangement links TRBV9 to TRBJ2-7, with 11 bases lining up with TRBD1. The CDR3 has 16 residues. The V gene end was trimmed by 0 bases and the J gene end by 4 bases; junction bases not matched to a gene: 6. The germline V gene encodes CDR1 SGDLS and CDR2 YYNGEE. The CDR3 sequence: CASSVGGQGGIYEQYF. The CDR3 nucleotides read TGTGCCAGCAGCGTAGGGGGACAGGGGGGAATATACGAGCAGTACTTC. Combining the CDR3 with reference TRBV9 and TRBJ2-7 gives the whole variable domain DSGVTQTPKHLITATGQRVTLRCSPRSGDLSVYWYQQSLDQGLQFLIQYYNGEERAKGNILERFSAQQFPDLHSELNLSSLELGDSALYFCASSVGGQGGIYEQYFGPGTRLTVT.

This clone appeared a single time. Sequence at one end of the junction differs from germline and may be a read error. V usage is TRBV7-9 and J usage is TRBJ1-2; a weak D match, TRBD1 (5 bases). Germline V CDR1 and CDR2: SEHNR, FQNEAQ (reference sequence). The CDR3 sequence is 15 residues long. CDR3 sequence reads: CANSLGVAGSYGYTF. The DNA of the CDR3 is TGTGCCAACAGCTTAGGGGTGGCAGGATCTTATGGCTACACCTTC.

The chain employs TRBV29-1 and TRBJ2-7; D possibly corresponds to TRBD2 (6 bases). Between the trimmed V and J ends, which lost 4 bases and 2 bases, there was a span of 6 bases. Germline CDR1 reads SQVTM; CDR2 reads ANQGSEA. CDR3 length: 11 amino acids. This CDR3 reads CSVGEAYEQYF. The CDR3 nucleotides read TGCAGCGTTGGGGAGGCCTACGAGCAGTACTTC.

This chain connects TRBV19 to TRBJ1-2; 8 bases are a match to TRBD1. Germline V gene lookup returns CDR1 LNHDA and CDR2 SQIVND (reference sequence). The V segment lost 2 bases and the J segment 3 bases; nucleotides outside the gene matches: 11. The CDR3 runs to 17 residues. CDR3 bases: TGTGCCAGTAGTATAACTTGGTCAGGGGGACAGGACTATGGCTACACCTTC. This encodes CASSITWSGGQDYGYTF.

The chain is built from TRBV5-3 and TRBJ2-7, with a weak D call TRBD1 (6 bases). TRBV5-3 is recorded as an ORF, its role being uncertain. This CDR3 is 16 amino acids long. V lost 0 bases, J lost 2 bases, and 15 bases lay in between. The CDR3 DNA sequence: TGTGCCAGAAGCTTGGTGGACAGAGACACCCCCTACGAGCAGTACTTC. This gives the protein CARSLVDRDTPYEQYF.

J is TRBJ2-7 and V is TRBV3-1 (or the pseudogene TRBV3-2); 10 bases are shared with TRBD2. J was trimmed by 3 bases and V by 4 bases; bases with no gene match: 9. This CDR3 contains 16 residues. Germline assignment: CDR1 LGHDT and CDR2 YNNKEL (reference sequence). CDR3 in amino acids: CASSLRGSGRVYEQYF. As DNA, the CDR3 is TGTGCCAGCAGCCTCCGGGGAAGCGGGAGGGTCTACGAGCAGTACTTC.

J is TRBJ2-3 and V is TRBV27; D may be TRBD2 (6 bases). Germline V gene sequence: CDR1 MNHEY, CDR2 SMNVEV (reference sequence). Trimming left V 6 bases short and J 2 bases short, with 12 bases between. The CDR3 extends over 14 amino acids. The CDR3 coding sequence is TGTGCCAGCAGCCGGGAGTATCCCACAGATACGCAGTATTTT. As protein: CASSREYPTDTQYF.

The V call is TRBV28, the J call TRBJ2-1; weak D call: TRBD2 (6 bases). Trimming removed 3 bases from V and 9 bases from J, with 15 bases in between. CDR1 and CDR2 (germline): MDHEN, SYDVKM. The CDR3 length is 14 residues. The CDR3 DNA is TGTGCCAGCAGTTTCATGCGGGACCTAGGTGAGCAGTTCTTC. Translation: CASSFMRDLGEQFF.

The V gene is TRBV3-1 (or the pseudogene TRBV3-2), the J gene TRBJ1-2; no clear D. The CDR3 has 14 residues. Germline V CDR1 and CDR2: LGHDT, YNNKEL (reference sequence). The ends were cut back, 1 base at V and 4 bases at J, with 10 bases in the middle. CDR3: CASSQGSQGYGYTF. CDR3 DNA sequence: TGTGCCAGCAGCCAAGGGTCACAAGGCTATGGCTACACCTTC.

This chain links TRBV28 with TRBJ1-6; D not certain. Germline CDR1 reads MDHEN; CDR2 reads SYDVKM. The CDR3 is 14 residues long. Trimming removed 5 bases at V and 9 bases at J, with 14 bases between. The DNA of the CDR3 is TGTGCCAGCAGTGCTGGGGAGAGAGGTTCACCCCTCCACTTT. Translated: CASSAGERGSPLHF.

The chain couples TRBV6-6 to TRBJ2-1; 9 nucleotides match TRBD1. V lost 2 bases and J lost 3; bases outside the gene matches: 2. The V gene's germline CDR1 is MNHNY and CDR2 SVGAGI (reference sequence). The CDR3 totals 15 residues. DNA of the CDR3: TGTGCCAGCAGTTACGGGACAGGGCACTACAATGAGCAGTTCTTC. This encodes CASSYGTGHYNEQFF.

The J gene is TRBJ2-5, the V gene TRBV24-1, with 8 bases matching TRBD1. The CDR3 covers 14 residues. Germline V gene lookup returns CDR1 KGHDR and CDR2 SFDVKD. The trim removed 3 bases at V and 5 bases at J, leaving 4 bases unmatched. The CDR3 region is CATSDDRGGETQYF. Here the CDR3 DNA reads TGTGCCACCAGTGATGACAGGGGAGGTGAGACCCAGTACTTC.

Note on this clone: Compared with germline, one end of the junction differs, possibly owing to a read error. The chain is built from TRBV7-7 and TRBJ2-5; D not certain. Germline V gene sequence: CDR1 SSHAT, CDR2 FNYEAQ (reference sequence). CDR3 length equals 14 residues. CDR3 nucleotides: TGTGCTAGCAGCTTAGTTTCGGACCAAGAGACCCAGTACTTC. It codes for CASSLVSDQETQYF.

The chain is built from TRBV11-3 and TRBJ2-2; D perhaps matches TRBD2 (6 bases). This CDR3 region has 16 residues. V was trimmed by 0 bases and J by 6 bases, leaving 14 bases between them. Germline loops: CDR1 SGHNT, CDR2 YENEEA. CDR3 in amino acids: CASSLELEGRSGELFF. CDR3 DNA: TGTGCCAGCAGCTTAGAGTTGGAGGGGAGGTCCGGGGAGCTGTTTTTT.

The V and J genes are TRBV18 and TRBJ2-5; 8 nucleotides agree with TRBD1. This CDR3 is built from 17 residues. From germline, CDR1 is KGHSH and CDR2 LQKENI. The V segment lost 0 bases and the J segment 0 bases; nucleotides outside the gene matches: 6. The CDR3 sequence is CASSPPASGGYQETQYF. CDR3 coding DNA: TGTGCCAGCTCACCACCGGCTTCAGGGGGCTACCAAGAGACCCAGTACTTC.

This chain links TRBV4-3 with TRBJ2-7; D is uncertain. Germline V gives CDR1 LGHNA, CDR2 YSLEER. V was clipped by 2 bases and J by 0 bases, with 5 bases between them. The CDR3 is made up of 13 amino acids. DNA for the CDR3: TGCGCCAGCAGCCAACAAACCTCCTACGAGCAGTACTTC. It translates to CASSQQTSYEQYF.

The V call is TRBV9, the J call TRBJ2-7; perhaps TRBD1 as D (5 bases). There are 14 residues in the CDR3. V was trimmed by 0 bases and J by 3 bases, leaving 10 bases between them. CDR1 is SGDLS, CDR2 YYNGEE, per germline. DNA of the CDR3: TGTGCCAGCAGCGTAGCCCCAGGGAACTACGAGCAGTACTTC. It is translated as CASSVAPGNYEQYF.

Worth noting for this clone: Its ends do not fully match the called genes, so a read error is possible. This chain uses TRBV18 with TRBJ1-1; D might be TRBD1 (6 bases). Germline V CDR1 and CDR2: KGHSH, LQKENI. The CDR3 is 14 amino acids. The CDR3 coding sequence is TGTGCCAGCTCCCCACAGGGAATGAACACTGAAGCTTTCTTT. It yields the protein CASSPQGMNTEAFF.

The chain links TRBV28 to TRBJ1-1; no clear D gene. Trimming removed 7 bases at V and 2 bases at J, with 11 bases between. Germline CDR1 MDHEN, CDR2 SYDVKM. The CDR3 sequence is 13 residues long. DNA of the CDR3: TGTGCCAGCACCTCGCCGAGCAACACTGAAGCTTTCTTT. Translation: CASTSPSNTEAFF.

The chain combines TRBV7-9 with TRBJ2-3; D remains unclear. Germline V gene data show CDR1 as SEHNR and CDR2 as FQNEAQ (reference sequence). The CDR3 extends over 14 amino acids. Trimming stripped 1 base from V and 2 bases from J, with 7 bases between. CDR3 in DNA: TGTGCCAGCAGCTTAGAGCAGTTCACAGATACGCAGTATTTT. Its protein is CASSLEQFTDTQYF.

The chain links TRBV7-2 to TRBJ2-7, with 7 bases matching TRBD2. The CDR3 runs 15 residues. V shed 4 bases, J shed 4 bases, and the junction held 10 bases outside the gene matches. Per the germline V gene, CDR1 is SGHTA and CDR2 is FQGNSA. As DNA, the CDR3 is TGTGCCAGCAGCTACACACTAGCGAGGAAATACGAGCAGTACTTC. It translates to CASSYTLARKYEQYF.

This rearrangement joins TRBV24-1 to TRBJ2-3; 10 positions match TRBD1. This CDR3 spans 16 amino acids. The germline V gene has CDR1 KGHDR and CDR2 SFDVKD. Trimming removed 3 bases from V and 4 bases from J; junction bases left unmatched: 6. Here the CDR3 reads CATSDPGQGGSDTQYF. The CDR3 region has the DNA TGTGCCACCAGTGATCCCGGACAGGGGGGATCAGATACGCAGTATTTT.

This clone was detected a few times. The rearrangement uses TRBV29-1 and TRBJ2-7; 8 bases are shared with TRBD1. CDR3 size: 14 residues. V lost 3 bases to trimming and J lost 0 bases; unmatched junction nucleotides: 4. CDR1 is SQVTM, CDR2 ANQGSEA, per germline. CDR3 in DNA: TGCAGCGTTGAGGCCAGGGGGCCCTCCTACGAGCAGTACTTC. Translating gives CSVEARGPSYEQYF.

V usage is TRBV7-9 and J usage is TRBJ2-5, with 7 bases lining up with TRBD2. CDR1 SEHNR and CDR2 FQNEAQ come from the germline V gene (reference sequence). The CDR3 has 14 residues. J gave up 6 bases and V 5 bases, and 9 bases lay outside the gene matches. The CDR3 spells CASSRIGEGKTQYF. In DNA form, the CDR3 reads TGTGCCAGCAGCCGAATAGGGGAGGGTAAGACCCAGTACTTC.

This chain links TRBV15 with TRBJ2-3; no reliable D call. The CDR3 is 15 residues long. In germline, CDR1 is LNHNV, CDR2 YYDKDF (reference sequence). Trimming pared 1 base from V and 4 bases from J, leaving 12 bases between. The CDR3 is CATSRAGASADTQYF. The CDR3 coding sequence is TGTGCCACCAGCAGAGCTGGCGCCTCGGCAGATACGCAGTATTTT. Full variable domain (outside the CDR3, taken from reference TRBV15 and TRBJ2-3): DAMVIQNPRYQVTQFGKPVTLSCSQTLNHNVMYWYQQKSSQAPKLLFHYYDKDFNNEADTPDNFQSRRPNTSFCFLDIRSPGLGDTAMYLCATSRAGASADTQYFGPGTRLTVL.

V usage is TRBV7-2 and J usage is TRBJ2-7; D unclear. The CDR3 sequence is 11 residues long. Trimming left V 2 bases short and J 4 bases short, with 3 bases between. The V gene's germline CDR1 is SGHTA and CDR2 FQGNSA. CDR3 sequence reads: CASSLIYEQYF. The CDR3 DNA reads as TGTGCCAGCAGCTTAATTTACGAGCAGTACTTC.

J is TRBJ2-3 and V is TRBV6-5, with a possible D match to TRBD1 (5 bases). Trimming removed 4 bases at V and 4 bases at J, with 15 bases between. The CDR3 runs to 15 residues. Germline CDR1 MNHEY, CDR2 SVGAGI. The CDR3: CASSSQGSHADTQYF. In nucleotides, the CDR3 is TGTGCCAGCAGTTCCCAGGGTAGTCATGCAGATACGCAGTATTTT.

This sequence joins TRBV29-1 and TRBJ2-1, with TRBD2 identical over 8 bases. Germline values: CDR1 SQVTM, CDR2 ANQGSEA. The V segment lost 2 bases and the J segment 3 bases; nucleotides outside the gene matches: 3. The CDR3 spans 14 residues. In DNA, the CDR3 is TGCAGCGTTGAAATCGGGACTAGCTACAATGAGCAGTTCTTC. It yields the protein CSVEIGTSYNEQFF.

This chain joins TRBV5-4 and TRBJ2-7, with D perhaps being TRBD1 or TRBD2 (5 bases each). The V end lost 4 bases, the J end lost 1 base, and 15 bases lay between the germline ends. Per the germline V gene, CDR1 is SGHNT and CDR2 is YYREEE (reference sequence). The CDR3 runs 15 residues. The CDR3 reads CASSPSGGRSYEQYF. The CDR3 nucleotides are TGTGCCAGCAGCCCCAGTGGGGGTAGATCCTACGAGCAGTACTTC.